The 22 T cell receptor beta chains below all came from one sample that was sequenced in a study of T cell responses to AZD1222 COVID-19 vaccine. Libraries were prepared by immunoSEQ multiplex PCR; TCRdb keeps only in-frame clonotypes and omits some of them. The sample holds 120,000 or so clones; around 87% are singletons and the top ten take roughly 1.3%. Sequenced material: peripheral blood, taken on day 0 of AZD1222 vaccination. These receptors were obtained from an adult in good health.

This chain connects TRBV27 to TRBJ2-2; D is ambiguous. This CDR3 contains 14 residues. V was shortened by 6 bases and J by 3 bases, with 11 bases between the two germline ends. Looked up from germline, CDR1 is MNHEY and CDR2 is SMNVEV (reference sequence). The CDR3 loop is CASRRERYTGELFF. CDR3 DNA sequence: TGTGCCAGCAGGCGCGAAAGATACACCGGGGAGCTGTTTTTT.

The CDR3 reads CASSSQTGQGNEQFF. DNA of the CDR3: TGTGCCAGCAGCTCCCAAACCGGCCAGGGCAATGAGCAGTTCTTC. The rearrangement links TRBV11-3 to TRBJ2-1; maybe TRBD1 (5 bases). CDR3 length equals 15 residues. Germline assignment: CDR1 SGHNT and CDR2 YENEEA. V lost 4 bases and J lost 6, with 16 bases in between.

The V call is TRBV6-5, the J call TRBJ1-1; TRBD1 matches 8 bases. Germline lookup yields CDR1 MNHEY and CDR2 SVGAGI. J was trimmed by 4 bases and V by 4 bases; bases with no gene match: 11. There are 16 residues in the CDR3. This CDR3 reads CASSSYVDRARTEAFF. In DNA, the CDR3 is TGTGCCAGCAGTTCCTACGTGGACAGGGCCCGCACTGAAGCTTTCTTT.

The DNA for the CDR3 is TGTGCCAGCAGCTTAGTCGGACAGCCAAGCTCTGGGGCCAACGTCCTGACTTTC. This encodes CASSLVGQPSSGANVLTF. V usage is TRBV11-2 and J usage is TRBJ2-6; a weak D match, TRBD1 (6 bases). The CDR3 has 18 amino acids. From germline, CDR1 is SGHAT and CDR2 FQNNGV. Trimming removed 1 base from V and 0 bases from J, with 13 bases in between.

This chain's CDR3 is CASSPTGTGIGQPQHF. The CDR3 DNA is TGTGCCAGCAGTCCCACCGGGACAGGGATAGGGCAGCCCCAGCATTTT. J is TRBJ1-5 and V is TRBV27, with 9 bases that match TRBD1. CDR3 length: 16 amino acids. CDR1 is MNHEY, CDR2 SMNVEV, per germline (reference sequence). Trimming removed 5 bases from V and 7 bases from J; junction bases left unmatched: 12.

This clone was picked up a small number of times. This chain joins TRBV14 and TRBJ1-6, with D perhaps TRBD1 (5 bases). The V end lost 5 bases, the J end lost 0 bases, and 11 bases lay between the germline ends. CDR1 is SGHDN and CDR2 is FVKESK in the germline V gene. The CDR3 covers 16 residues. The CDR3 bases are TGTGCCAGCAGCAACAGGTCATACTCCTATAATTCACCCCTCCACTTT. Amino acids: CASSNRSYSYNSPLHF.

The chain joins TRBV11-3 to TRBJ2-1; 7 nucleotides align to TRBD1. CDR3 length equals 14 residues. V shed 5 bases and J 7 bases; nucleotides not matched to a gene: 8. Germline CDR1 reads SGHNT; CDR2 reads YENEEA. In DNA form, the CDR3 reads TGTGCCAGCAGCGCCAGACAGGGAGCAAATGAGCAGTTCTTC. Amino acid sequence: CASSARQGANEQFF. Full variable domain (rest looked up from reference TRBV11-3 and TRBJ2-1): EAGVVQSPRYKIIEKKQPVAFWCNPISGHNTLYWYLQNLGQGPELLIRYENEEAVDDSQLPKDRFSAERLKGVDSTLKIQPAELGDSAVYLCASSARQGANEQFFGPGTRLTVL.

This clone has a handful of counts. CDR3 DNA sequence: TGCGCCAGCAGCCAAGTAGCGGAAAACACCGGGGAGCTGTTTTTT. It encodes CASSQVAENTGELFF. This chain connects TRBV4-3 to TRBJ2-2, with D possibly matching TRBD2 (6 bases). Trimming cost V 1 base and J 2 bases, with 8 bases left between them. This CDR3 is built from 15 residues. From germline, CDR1 is LGHNA and CDR2 YSLEER.

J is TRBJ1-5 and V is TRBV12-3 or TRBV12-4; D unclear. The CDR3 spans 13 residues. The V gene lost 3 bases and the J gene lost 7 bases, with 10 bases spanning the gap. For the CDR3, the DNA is TGTGCCAGCAGTTTTAGAGGTCCCCAGCCCCAGCATTTT. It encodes CASSFRGPQPQHF.

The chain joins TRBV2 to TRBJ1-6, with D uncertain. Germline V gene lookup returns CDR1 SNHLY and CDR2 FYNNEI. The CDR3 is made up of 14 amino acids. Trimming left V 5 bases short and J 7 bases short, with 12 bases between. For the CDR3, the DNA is TGTGCCAGCAGTCTGGCCTTTGGGAATTCACCCCTCCACTTT. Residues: CASSLAFGNSPLHF.

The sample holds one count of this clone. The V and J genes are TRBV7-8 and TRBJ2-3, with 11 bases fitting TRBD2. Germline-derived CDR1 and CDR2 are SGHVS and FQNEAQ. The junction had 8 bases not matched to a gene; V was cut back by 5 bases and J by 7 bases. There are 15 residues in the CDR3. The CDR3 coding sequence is TGTGCCAGCAGCGATAGCGGGGGGGCCTCATATACGCAGTATTTT. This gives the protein CASSDSGGASYTQYF.

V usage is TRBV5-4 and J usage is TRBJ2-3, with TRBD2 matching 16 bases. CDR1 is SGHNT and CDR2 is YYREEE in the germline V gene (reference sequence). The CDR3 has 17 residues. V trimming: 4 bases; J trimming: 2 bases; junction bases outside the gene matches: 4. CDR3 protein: CASSTGLAGGVTDTQYF. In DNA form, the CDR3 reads TGTGCCAGCAGCACGGGACTAGCGGGGGGGGTCACAGATACGCAGTATTTT.

The DNA of the CDR3 is TGTGCCAGCAGTCTCGAAGGGGACAGGAGCTCCTACGAGCAGTACTTC. Its protein product is CASSLEGDRSSYEQYF. V usage is TRBV27 and J usage is TRBJ2-7; 8 bases agree with TRBD1. This CDR3 spans 16 amino acids. In germline, CDR1 is MNHEY, CDR2 SMNVEV (reference sequence). Trimming cost V 5 bases and J 0 bases; bases outside gene matches: 9.

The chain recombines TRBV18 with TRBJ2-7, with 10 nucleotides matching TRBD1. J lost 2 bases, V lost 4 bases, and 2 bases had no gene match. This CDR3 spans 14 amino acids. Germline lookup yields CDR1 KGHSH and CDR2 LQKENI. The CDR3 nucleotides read TGTGCCAGCTCACGACAGGGGGCTACCTACGAGCAGTACTTC. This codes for CASSRQGATYEQYF. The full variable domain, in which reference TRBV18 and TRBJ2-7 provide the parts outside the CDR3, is NAGVMQNPRHLVRRRGQEARLRCSPMKGHSHVYWYRQLPEEGLKFMVYLQKENIIDESGMPKERFSAEFPKEGPSILRIQQVVRGDSAAYFCASSRQGATYEQYFGPGTRLTVT.

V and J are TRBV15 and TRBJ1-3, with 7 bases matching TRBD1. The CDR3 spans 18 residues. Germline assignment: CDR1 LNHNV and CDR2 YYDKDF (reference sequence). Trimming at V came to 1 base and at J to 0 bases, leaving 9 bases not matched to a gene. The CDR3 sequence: CATSRGTGSGGSGNTIYF. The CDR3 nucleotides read TGTGCCACCAGCAGAGGCACAGGATCAGGGGGCTCTGGAAACACCATATATTTT.

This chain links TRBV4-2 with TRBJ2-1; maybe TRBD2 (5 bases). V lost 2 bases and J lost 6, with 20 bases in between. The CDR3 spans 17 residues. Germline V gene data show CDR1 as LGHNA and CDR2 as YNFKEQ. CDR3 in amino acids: CASSQLKGSGGPNEQFF. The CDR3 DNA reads TGTGCCAGCAGCCAATTAAAGGGCAGTGGAGGCCCCAATGAGCAGTTCTTC.

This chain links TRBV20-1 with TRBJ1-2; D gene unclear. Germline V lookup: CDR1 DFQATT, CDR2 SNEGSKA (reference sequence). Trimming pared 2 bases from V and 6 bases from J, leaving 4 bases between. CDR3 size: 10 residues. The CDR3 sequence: CSARMDGYTF. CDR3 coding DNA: TGCAGTGCTAGAATGGATGGCTACACCTTC.

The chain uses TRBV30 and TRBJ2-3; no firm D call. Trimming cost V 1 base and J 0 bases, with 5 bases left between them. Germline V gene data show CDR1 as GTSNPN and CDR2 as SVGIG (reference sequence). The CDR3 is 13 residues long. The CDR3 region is CAWSGRSTDTQYF. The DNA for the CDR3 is TGTGCCTGGAGTGGTAGGAGCACAGATACGCAGTATTTT.

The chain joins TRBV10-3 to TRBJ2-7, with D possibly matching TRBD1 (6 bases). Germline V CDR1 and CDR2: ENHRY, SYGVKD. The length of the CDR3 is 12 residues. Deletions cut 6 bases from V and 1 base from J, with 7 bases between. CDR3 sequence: CAIRRGSYEQYF. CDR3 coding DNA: TGTGCCATCAGAAGGGGGTCCTACGAGCAGTACTTC.

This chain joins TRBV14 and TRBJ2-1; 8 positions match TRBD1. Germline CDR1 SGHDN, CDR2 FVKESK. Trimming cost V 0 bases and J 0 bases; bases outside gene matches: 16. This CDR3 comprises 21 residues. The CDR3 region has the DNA TGTGCCAGCAGCCAAGAAAGGCAGGGGGCAAGCTACTTCGGCTCCTACAATGAGCAGTTCTTC. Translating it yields CASSQERQGASYFGSYNEQFF. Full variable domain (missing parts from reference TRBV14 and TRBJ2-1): EAGVTQFPSHSVIEKGQTVTLRCDPISGHDNLYWYRRVMGKEIKFLLHFVKESKQDESGMPNNRFLAERTGGTYSTLKVQPAELEDSGVYFCASSQERQGASYFGSYNEQFFGPGTRLTVL.

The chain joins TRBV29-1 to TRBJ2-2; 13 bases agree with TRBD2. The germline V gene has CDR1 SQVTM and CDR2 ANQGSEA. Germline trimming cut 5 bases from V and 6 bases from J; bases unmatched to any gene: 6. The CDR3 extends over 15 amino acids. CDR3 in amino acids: CSVPGTSGVAGELFF. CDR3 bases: TGCAGCGTTCCCGGGACTAGCGGGGTGGCCGGGGAGCTGTTTTTT.

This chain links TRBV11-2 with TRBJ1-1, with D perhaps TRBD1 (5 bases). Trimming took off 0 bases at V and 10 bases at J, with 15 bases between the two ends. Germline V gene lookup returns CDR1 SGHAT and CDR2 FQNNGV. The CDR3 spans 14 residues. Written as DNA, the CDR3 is TGTGCCAGCAGCTTAGATGGGGGTACTGGGGGAGCTTTCTTT. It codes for CASSLDGGTGGAFF.